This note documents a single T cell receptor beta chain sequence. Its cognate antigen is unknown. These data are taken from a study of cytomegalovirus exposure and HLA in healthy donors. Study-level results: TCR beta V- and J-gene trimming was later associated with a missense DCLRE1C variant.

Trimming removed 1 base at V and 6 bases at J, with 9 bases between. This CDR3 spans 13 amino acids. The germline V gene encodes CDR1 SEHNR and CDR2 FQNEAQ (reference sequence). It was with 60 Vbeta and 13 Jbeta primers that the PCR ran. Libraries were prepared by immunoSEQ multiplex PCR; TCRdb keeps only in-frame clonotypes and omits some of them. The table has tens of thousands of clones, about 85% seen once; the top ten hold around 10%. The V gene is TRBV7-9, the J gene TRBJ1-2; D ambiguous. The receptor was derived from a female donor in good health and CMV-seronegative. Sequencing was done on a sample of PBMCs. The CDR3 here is CASSLGGVNGYTF. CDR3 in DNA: TGTGCCAGCAGCTTAGGGGGAGTGAATGGCTACACCTTC.